This T cell receptor beta chain was found in a study of blood T cell repertoires in COVID-19. Sequencing used immunoSEQ multiplex PCR; TCRdb keeps in-frame clones, though not all of them. The data show about 140,000 clones, with 80% to 90% seen just once and about 11% held by the top ten. Trimming cost V 0 bases and J 7 bases, with 12 bases left between them. The CDR3 sequence is 14 residues long. The V gene's germline CDR1 is LGHDT and CDR2 YNNKEL (reference sequence). V is TRBV3-1 (or the pseudogene TRBV3-2) and J is TRBJ1-2; D is perhaps TRBD1 (6 bases). The material sequenced was peripheral blood. The clonotype was recovered from an elderly woman with acute or convalescent COVID-19. The CDR3 spells CASSQETQGTGYTF. CDR3 DNA: TGTGCCAGCAGCCAAGAGACACAGGGTACTGGCTACACCTTC.